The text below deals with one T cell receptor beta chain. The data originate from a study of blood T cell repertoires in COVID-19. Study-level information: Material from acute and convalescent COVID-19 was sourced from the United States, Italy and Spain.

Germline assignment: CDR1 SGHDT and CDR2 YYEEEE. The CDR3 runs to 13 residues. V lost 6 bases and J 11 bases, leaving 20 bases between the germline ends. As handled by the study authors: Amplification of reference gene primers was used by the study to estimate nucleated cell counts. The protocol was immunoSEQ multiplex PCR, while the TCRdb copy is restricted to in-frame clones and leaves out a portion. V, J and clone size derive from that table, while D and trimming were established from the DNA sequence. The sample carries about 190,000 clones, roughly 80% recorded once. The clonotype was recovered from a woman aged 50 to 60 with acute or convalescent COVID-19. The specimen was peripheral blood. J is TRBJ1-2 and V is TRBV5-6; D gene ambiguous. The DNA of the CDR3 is TGTGCCAGCACCTCACGGAGTACTATGAGGTACACCTTC. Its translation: CASTSRSTMRYTF. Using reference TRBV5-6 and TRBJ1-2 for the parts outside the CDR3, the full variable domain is DAGVTQSPTHLIKTRGQQVTLRCSPKSGHDTVSWYQQALGQGPQFIFQYYEEEERQRGNFPDRFSGHQFPNYSSELNVNALLLGDSALYLCASTSRSTMRYTFGSGTRLTVV.